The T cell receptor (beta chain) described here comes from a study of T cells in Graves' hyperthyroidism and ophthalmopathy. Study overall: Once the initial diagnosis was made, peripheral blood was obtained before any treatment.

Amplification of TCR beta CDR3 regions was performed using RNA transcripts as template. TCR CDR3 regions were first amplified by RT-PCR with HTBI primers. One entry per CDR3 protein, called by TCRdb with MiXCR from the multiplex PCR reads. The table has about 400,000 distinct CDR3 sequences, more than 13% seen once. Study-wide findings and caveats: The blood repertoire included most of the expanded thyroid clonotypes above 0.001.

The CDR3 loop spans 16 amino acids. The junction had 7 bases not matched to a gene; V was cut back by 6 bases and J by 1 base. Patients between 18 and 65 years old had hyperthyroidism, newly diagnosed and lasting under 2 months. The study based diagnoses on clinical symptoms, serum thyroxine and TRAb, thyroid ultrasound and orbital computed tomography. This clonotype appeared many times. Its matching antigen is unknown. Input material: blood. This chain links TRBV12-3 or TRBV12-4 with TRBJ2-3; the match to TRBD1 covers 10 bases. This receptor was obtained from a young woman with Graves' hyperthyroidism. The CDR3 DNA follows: TGTGCCAGCAGACAGACAGGGGGCGCGGGCACAGATACGCAGTATTTT. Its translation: CASRQTGGAGTDTQYF.